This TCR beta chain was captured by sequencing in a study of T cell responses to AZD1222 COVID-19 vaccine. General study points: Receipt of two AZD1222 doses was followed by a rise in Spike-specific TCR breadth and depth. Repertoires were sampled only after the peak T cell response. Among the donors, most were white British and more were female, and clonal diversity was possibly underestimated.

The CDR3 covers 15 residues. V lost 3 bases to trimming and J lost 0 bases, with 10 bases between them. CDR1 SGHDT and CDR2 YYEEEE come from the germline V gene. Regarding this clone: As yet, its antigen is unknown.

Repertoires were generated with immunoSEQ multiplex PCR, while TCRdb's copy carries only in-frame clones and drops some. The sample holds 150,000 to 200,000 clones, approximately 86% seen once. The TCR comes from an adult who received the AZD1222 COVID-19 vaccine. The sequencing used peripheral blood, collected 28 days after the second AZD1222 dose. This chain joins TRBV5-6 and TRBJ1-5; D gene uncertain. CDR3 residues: CASSSSRASNQPQHF. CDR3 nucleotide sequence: TGTGCCAGCAGCTCGAGTCGGGCTAGCAATCAGCCCCAGCATTTT.